The present T cell receptor (beta chain) was sequenced within a study of cytomegalovirus exposure and HLA in healthy donors (dated by TCRdb to 2016 to 2017). Broadly, across the study: According to a later analysis, one platform produced both the approximately 110 validation repertoires and the roughly 640 repertoires of the first cohort. The study was designed to test whether signatures of past pathogen exposure could be identified by cataloging public T cell receptors. Besides the first cohort of 666 subjects, a separate validation cohort made up of 120 or so different subjects was used. The study combined high-throughput TCR immunosequencing, statistical association of individual TCRs with disease status, and machine learning to predict cytomegalovirus infection status. What the research found in general, with its limitations: A later analysis found that TCRs clustered in the first cohort also tended to co-occur in the roughly 120 validation repertoires, with 94% of cluster scores above 0. In the study, about 150 TCR beta chains were listed as associated with cytomegalovirus. Cytomegalovirus status was reported to be diagnosed by the classifier with high specificity and sensitivity in both the original and validation cohorts. A few of the identified cytomegalovirus-associated TCR beta chains were confirmed in vitro to be specific for cytomegalovirus antigens. A later analysis had no HLA typing for the validation cohort, so co-occurrence there was scored across all 110 or so repertoires. It was suggested by the authors that the approach could potentially be generalized to other disease states and immunological phenotypes. While some public TCRs were present in many individuals, most TCR sequences turned up only very rarely across donors.

Library construction relied on the immunoSEQ multiplex PCR assay. Per the authors' processing: A statistical classification framework was built for diagnosing cytomegalovirus status from the catalog of TCR beta chain sequences. TCRdb's version of the immuneACCESS table is confined to in-frame rearrangements and falls short of the full clone set. An unresolved V gene accounts for under half of the shortfall where checked; the remainder is of unknown origin. V, J and clone size reflect that table, while D and trimming were determined from the DNA. This sample holds about 200,000 clones; roughly 88% were observed only once. The ten biggest clones cover 2.9% of the sample. The germline V gene gives CDR1 as MGHDK and CDR2 as SYGVNS. The junction shows trimming of 8 bases on V and 6 bases on J, plus 13 bases between the germline ends. The CDR3 holds 12 amino acids from the cysteine to the phenylalanine. The sequence is cut down to CDR3 DNA, 36 bases in frame from base 1.

In this sample, this clone turned up a few times. Its specific antigen is unknown. It has no much larger one-base neighbor in the sample; base qualities were not kept. The donors were included in the validation cohort of over a hundred subjects, a group kept apart from the roughly 730-subject first cohort. The source material was PBMCs. This chain is built from TRBV25-1 and TRBJ1-1, and the D gene may be TRBD1, 6 bases matching. This sequence originates from a woman in her late teens or twenties in good health and CMV-seronegative. This receptor has the CDR3 CASSLGGSEAFF. The DNA is TGTGCCAGCTCTCTTGGGGGCTCTGAAGCTTTCTTT.